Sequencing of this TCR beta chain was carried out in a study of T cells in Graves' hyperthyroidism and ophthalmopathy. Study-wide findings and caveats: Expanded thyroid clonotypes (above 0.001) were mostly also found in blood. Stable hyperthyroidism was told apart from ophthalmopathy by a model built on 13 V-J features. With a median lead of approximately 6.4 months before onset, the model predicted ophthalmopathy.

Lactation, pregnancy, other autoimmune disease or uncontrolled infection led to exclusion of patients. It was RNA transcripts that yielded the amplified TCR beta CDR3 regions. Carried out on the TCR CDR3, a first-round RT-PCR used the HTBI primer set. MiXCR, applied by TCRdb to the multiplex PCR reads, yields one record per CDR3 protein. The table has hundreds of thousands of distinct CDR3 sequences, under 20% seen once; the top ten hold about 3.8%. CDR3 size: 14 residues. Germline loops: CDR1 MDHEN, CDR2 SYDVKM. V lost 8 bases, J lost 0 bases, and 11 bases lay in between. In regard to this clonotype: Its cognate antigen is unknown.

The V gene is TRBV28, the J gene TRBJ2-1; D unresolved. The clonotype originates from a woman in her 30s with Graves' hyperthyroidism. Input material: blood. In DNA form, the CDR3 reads TGTGCCAGCTACAGCGCCAGCTCCTACAATGAGCAGTTCTTC. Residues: CASYSASSYNEQFF.